Below are 21 T cell receptor beta chains sequenced from a single sample in a study of T cells in localized non-small cell lung cancer. TCRdb's copy holds only in-frame clones and misses some; the assay was immunoSEQ multiplex PCR. The data show tens of thousands of clones, 80% to 85% seen once. The sequencing used peripheral blood mononuclear cells, collected before any cancer treatment. The receptors were sampled from a man aged 40-75 years with stage III lung adenocarcinoma.

This clone has a single count. This chain joins TRBV10-1 and TRBJ2-3; 10 bases match TRBD2. Losses at the gene ends were 0 bases for V and 1 base for J; bases not matched to a gene: 1. Germline V gives CDR1 WNHNN, CDR2 SYGVQD (reference sequence). The CDR3 contains 16 residues. CDR3 protein: CASSESLAGGTDTQYF. DNA of the CDR3: TGCGCCAGCAGTGAGTCCCTAGCGGGGGGCACAGATACGCAGTATTTT.

The V call is TRBV28, the J call TRBJ2-5, with D possibly called TRBD1 or TRBD2 (5 bases each). CDR1 is MDHEN, CDR2 SYDVKM, per germline. The CDR3 contains 17 residues. The ends were cut back, 2 bases at V and 5 bases at J, with 21 bases in the middle. This chain's CDR3 is CASSLTSDQGPGETQYF. DNA of the CDR3: TGTGCCAGCAGTTTAACCTCGGATCAGGGTCCGGGGGAGACCCAGTACTTC.

This clone was recorded only once. The chain couples TRBV30 to TRBJ2-7, with TRBD2 identical over 11 bases. The V and J ends lost 7 bases and 4 bases, in that order; junction bases with no gene match: 9. The CDR3 extends over 14 amino acids. Germline loops: CDR1 GTSNPN, CDR2 SVGIG (reference sequence). For the CDR3, the DNA is TGTGCCTCAACTGTAGCGGGGGGGGCATACGAGCAGTACTTC. Its translation: CASTVAGGAYEQYF.

The chain employs TRBV6-5 and TRBJ1-3; maybe TRBD1 (6 bases). Germline CDR1 reads MNHEY; CDR2 reads SVGAGI. The CDR3 extends over 15 amino acids. V was cut by 3 bases and J by 5 bases, with 14 bases left in between. CDR3 sequence reads: CASSYRGRGRNTIYF. CDR3 DNA sequence: TGTGCCAGCAGTTATCGGGGCAGGGGTAGAAACACCATATATTTT.

The chain carries TRBV5-1 and TRBJ2-5; the D gene is possibly TRBD1 (6 bases). The CDR3 has 14 amino acids. The V gene lost 1 base and the J gene lost 1 base, with 8 bases spanning the gap. Per the germline V gene, CDR1 is SGHRS and CDR2 is YFSETQ. The CDR3 loop reads CASSLTGFQETQYF. In nucleotides, the CDR3 is TGCGCCAGCAGCTTGACAGGGTTCCAAGAGACCCAGTACTTC.

The chain couples TRBV19 to TRBJ2-3; 11 bases align to TRBD2. CDR1 LNHDA and CDR2 SQIVND come from the germline V gene (reference sequence). CDR3 length: 15 residues. Trimming took 7 bases from V and 2 from J; bases not matched to a gene: 5. CDR3 bases: TGTGCCAGTAAGGCTAGCGGGGGGTTCACAGATACGCAGTATTTT. It translates to CASKASGGFTDTQYF.

The rearrangement links TRBV27 to TRBJ2-7; D remains ambiguous. V lost 2 bases and J 2 bases, leaving 13 bases between the germline ends. Looked up from germline, CDR1 is MNHEY and CDR2 is SMNVEV (reference sequence). The CDR3 consists of 15 residues. CDR3 protein: CASSLGSASPYEQYF. CDR3 DNA sequence: TGTGCCAGCAGTTTAGGGTCGGCGTCTCCCTACGAGCAGTACTTC.

V and J are TRBV2 and TRBJ2-5, with D maybe TRBD1 (6 bases). V was trimmed by 9 bases and J by 3 bases, leaving 17 bases between them. Germline-derived CDR1 and CDR2 are SNHLY and FYNNEI. The CDR3 length is 14 residues. CDR3: CASNPGQVKETQYF. In DNA, the CDR3 is TGTGCCAGTAATCCGGGACAAGTAAAAGAGACCCAGTACTTC.

A few counts support this clone. This CDR3 is CASSFSLNQPQHF. CDR3 coding DNA: TGTGCCAGCAGCTTTTCCTTAAATCAGCCCCAGCATTTT. The gene calls are TRBV5-6 and TRBJ1-5; D ambiguous. From germline, CDR1 is SGHDT and CDR2 YYEEEE. Between the trimmed V and J ends, which lost 2 bases and 4 bases, there was a span of 7 bases. The CDR3 sequence is 13 residues long.

V usage is TRBV2 and J usage is TRBJ2-7; weak D call: TRBD1 (6 bases). This CDR3 is 14 amino acids long. In germline, CDR1 is SNHLY, CDR2 FYNNEI. Trimming took off 4 bases at V and 2 bases at J, with 12 bases between the two ends. The CDR3 loop is CASSVLQGPYEQYF. For the CDR3, the DNA is TGTGCCAGCAGTGTATTACAGGGACCCTACGAGCAGTACTTC.

V gene TRBV18 combines with J gene TRBJ2-7; D gene ambiguous. The CDR3 runs to 14 residues. Germline CDR1 and CDR2: KGHSH and LQKENI. V was pared by 0 bases and J by 3 bases, with 9 bases between. The CDR3 DNA follows: TGTGCCAGCTCACCACCGGCAGACCGCTACGAGCAGTACTTC. Translating it yields CASSPPADRYEQYF. The full variable domain, its missing parts supplied by reference TRBV18 and TRBJ2-7, is NAGVMQNPRHLVRRRGQEARLRCSPMKGHSHVYWYRQLPEEGLKFMVYLQKENIIDESGMPKERFSAEFPKEGPSILRIQQVVRGDSAAYFCASSPPADRYEQYFGPGTRLTVT.

The chain employs TRBV11-2 and TRBJ2-5; perhaps TRBD1 as D (5 bases). This CDR3 region has 14 residues. Germline lookup yields CDR1 SGHAT and CDR2 FQNNGV. V lost 1 base and J lost 2, with 8 bases in between. The CDR3 loop is CASSLARAQETQYF. For the CDR3, the DNA is TGTGCCAGCAGCTTAGCCAGGGCACAAGAGACCCAGTACTTC.

The rearrangement joins TRBV20-1 to TRBJ1-1; unclear D gene. Germline CDR1 reads DFQATT; CDR2 reads SNEGSKA (reference sequence). The CDR3 spans 10 residues. Deletions cut 6 bases from V and 6 bases from J, with 8 bases between. The CDR3 nucleotides read TGCAGTGCCACGTCACCTGAAGCTTTCTTT. It codes for CSATSPEAFF.

The rearrangement joins TRBV18 to TRBJ2-3, with D hard to call. CDR3 length equals 15 residues. V dropped 3 bases and J dropped 0 bases, with 10 bases sitting between them. Germline V gene data show CDR1 as KGHSH and CDR2 as LQKENI. The CDR3 DNA sequence: TGTGCCAGCTCACCCCTGGAGTCCAGCACAGATACGCAGTATTTT. It specifies CASSPLESSTDTQYF.

This clone counts as medium-sized. The CDR3 region is CASRTTGVASPLHF. The CDR3 bases are TGTGCCAGTAGGACAACAGGGGTGGCTTCACCCCTCCACTTT. The genes are TRBV19 and TRBJ1-6, with 7 positions matching TRBD1. The germline V gene has CDR1 LNHDA and CDR2 SQIVND (reference sequence). The trim removed 6 bases at V and 9 bases at J, leaving 8 bases unmatched. The length of the CDR3 is 14 residues.

This chain connects TRBV6-4 to TRBJ1-1, with 7 nucleotides matching TRBD1. The trim removed 6 bases at V and 2 bases at J, leaving 3 bases unmatched. The CDR3 length is 13 residues. Germline loops: CDR1 MRHNA, CDR2 SNTAGT. The CDR3 DNA sequence: TGTGCCAGCAGCACAGGGGACAACACTGAAGCTTTCTTT. As protein: CASSTGDNTEAFF.

The chain couples TRBV19 to TRBJ2-7, with D possibly TRBD1 on 6 matching bases. Looked up from germline, CDR1 is LNHDA and CDR2 is SQIVND (reference sequence). There are 15 residues in the CDR3. Trimming left V 4 bases short and J 0 bases short, with 13 bases between. CDR3 region: CASSNTGSSSYEQYF. The DNA for the CDR3 is TGTGCCAGTAGTAATACAGGGTCCAGCTCCTACGAGCAGTACTTC.

The V gene is TRBV29-1, the J gene TRBJ2-5; 10 nucleotides agree with TRBD1. The V gene end was trimmed by 7 bases and the J gene end by 4 bases; junction bases not matched to a gene: 3. The germline V gene has CDR1 SQVTM and CDR2 ANQGSEA. The CDR3 has 12 amino acids. CDR3 region: CSATGGVETQYF. CDR3 DNA: TGCAGCGCGACAGGGGGCGTAGAGACCCAGTACTTC.

In its sample, this clone was seen once. The chain combines TRBV27 with TRBJ2-1, with D tentatively TRBD2 (5 bases). The CDR3 contains 14 residues. The ends were cut back, 6 bases at V and 4 bases at J, with 13 bases in the middle. Germline values: CDR1 MNHEY, CDR2 SMNVEV (reference sequence). CDR3 bases: TGTGCCAGCAGAATCATCTCGGGGTACAATGAGCAGTTCTTC. Protein sequence: CASRIISGYNEQFF.

This chain connects TRBV5-4 to TRBJ1-1, with 7 bases fitting TRBD1. J lost 4 bases, V lost 4 bases, and 10 bases had no gene match. From germline, CDR1 is SGHNT and CDR2 YYREEE (reference sequence). The CDR3 spans 15 residues. The CDR3 sequence: CASSVQGPTSTEAFF. In DNA, the CDR3 is TGTGCCAGCAGCGTACAGGGGCCCACTAGCACTGAAGCTTTCTTT. Combining the CDR3 with reference TRBV5-4 and TRBJ1-1 gives the whole variable domain ETGVTQSPTHLIKTRGQQVTLRCSSQSGHNTVSWYQQALGQGPQFIFQYYREEENGRGNFPPRFSGLQFPNYSSELNVNALELDDSALYLCASSVQGPTSTEAFFGQGTRLTVV.

This clone was seen a handful of times. This chain connects TRBV5-8 to TRBJ2-5, with 9 bases aligning to TRBD2. Germline CDR1 is SGHTS and CDR2 is YDEGEE. This CDR3 is built from 15 residues. V shed 1 base, J shed 6 bases, and the junction held 7 bases outside the gene matches. The CDR3 DNA sequence: TGTGCCAGCAGCTTGAATGCGGGGGGGCCCAAGACCCAGTACTTC. It is translated as CASSLNAGGPKTQYF.